Detailed here is one T cell receptor (beta chain). The target antigen is unknown. This CDR3 spans 14 amino acids. The J segment lost 2 bases and the V segment lost 6 bases, leaving 4 bases of the junction unmatched. The authors amplified TCR beta CDR3 by multiplex PCR with 32 V and 13 J primers. TCRdb processed the multiplex PCR reads anew with MiXCR; each CDR3 protein has one entry. Among 7,200 or so distinct CDR3 sequences listed, 20% to 25% were seen once. This record comes from a study of immune heterogeneity within non-small cell lung tumors. Overall study: There was 1 tumor not otherwise specified, along with some 10 non-squamous carcinomas and several squamous cell carcinomas. Study-wide points: Clonality of local T cells correlated moderately but significantly with local tumor mutational burden (R roughly 0.31). Site-unique high-frequency clones occurred alongside identical dominant CDR3 beta clonotypes that recurred across tumor sites within a patient.

Template material comprised bulk tumor genomic DNA at about 660 ng per sample. Several biopsies per primary tumor, spaced far apart, were taken during surgery. Those enrolled were patients newly diagnosed with untreated non-small cell lung cancer and undergoing curative surgery. Individuals who provided samples were patients with newly diagnosed non-small cell lung cancer who were having surgery with curative intent. This TCR was sampled from a man aged 60-69 years with non-small cell lung cancer. The specimen sequenced was lung tumor tissue. This rearrangement joins TRBV12-3 or TRBV12-4 to TRBJ2-5, with 9 bases identical to TRBD2. In DNA form, the CDR3 reads TGTGCCAGCAGCTTTACTAGCGGGCAAGAGACCCAGTACTTC. This sequence encodes CASSFTSGQETQYF.